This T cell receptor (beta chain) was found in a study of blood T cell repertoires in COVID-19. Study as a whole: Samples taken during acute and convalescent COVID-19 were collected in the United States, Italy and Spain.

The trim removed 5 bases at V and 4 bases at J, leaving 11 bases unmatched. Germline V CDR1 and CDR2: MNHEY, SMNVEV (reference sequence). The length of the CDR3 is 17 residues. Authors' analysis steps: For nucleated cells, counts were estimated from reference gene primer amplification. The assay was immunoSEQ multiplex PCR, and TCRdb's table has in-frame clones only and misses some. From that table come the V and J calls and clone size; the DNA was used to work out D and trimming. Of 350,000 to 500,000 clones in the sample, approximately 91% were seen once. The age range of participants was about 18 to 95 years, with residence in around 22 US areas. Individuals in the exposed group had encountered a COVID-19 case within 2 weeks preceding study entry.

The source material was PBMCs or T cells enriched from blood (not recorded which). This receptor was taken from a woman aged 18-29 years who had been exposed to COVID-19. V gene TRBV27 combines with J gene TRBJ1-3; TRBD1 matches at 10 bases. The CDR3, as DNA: TGTGCCAGCAGTCCCCTCCCGGGACAGGGGAAAGGAAACACCATATATTTT. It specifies CASSPLPGQGKGNTIYF.